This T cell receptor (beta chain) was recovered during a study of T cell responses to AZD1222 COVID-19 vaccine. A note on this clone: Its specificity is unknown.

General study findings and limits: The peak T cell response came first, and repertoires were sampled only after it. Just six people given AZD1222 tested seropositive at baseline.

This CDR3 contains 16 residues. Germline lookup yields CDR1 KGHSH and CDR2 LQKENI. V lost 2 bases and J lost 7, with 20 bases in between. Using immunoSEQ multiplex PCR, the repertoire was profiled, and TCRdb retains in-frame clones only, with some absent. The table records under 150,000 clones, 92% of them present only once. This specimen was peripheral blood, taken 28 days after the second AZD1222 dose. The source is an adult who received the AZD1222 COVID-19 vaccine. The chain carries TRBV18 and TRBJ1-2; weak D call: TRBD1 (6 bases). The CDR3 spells CASSPEGTRKHSGYTF. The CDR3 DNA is TGTGCCAGCTCACCAGAGGGGACACGGAAGCACAGTGGCTACACCTTC.